These 18 T cell receptor beta chains originate from one sample sequenced in a study of cytomegalovirus exposure and HLA in healthy donors. PCR primers comprised 60 Vbeta and 13 Jbeta primers. The table came from immunoSEQ multiplex PCR; TCRdb's copy has only in-frame clones and leaves some out. This sample has about 180,000 clones, with over 65% found just once. Specimen: PBMCs. The source of these receptors is a man aged 18 to 30 in good health and CMV-seronegative.

This clone appeared once. The rearrangement uses TRBV5-4 and TRBJ2-7, with 8 nucleotides matching TRBD1. The germline V gene encodes CDR1 SGHNT and CDR2 YYREEE (reference sequence). V gave up 0 bases and J gave up 5 bases; unmatched junction bases: 4. This CDR3 region has 14 residues. CDR3 coding DNA: TGTGCCAGCAGCTTGGGAGACAGGGGCCACGAGCAGTACTTC. Amino acid sequence: CASSLGDRGHEQYF. The whole variable domain, remainder taken from reference TRBV5-4 and TRBJ2-7, is ETGVTQSPTHLIKTRGQQVTLRCSSQSGHNTVSWYQQALGQGPQFIFQYYREEENGRGNFPPRFSGLQFPNYSSELNVNALELDDSALYLCASSLGDRGHEQYFGPGTRLTVT.

J is TRBJ2-7 and V is TRBV6-6, with 9 bases aligning to TRBD2. The CDR3 contains 14 residues. V gave up 0 bases and J gave up 3 bases; unmatched junction bases: 0. Germline CDR1 is MNHNY and CDR2 is SVGAGI (reference sequence). CDR3: CASSYSTSGYEQYF. In nucleotides, the CDR3 is TGTGCCAGCAGTTACTCGACTAGCGGCTACGAGCAGTACTTC.

In the case of this clone: A read error may produce the germline difference seen at one junction end. The chain carries TRBV7-8 and TRBJ1-1; no definite D call. CDR1 and CDR2 from the germline V gene are SGHVS and FQNEAQ. The CDR3 length is 16 residues. In DNA form, the CDR3 reads TGTGCCAGCAGCTTAGGGTCCGTTTCGGTGAACCCTGAAGCTTTCTTT. It specifies CASSLGSVSVNPEAFF.

The chain links TRBV4-3 to TRBJ2-3; 12 nucleotides agree with TRBD2. CDR1 is LGHNA and CDR2 is YSLEER in the germline V gene. The CDR3 totals 16 residues. V trimming: 4 bases; J trimming: 5 bases; junction bases outside the gene matches: 7. CDR3 protein: CASSRARGLAGDTQYF. The CDR3 DNA reads as TGCGCCAGCAGCCGAGCTCGGGGACTAGCGGGAGATACGCAGTATTTT.

This rearrangement joins TRBV19 to TRBJ1-1; TRBD1 agrees at 7 bases. Germline values: CDR1 LNHDA, CDR2 SQIVND (reference sequence). V trimming: 7 bases; J trimming: 5 bases; junction bases outside the gene matches: 4. The CDR3 has 12 residues. The CDR3 sequence: CASIRGITEAFF. CDR3 sequence (DNA): TGTGCCAGTATCAGGGGGATTACTGAAGCTTTCTTT. The whole variable domain, remainder taken from reference TRBV19 and TRBJ1-1, is DGGITQSPKYLFRKEGQNVTLSCEQNLNHDAMYWYRQDPGQGLRLIYYSQIVNDFQKGDIAEGYSVSREKKESFPLTVTSAQKNPTAFYLCASIRGITEAFFGQGTRLTVV.

This clone appeared a few times. V and J are TRBV6-5 and TRBJ2-7; 8 bases match TRBD1. CDR3 length equals 14 residues. Germline CDR1 reads MNHEY; CDR2 reads SVGAGI. V shed 8 bases and J 3 bases; nucleotides not matched to a gene: 9. CDR3 loop: CASRQGPYIYEQYF. CDR3 in DNA: TGTGCCAGCCGACAGGGGCCCTATATCTACGAGCAGTACTTC.

V is TRBV6-5 and J is TRBJ1-2, with D maybe TRBD1 (6 bases). The CDR3 has 14 amino acids. Germline V gene data show CDR1 as MNHEY and CDR2 as SVGAGI. V shed 2 bases and J shed 2 bases, with 9 bases lying between them. The CDR3 region is CASSYMGTNYGYTF. The DNA for the CDR3 is TGTGCCAGCAGTTACATGGGGACAAACTATGGCTACACCTTC.

The chain recombines TRBV5-6 with TRBJ2-6; 8 nucleotides match TRBD1. The CDR3 runs to 17 residues. Looked up from germline, CDR1 is SGHDT and CDR2 is YYEEEE. Unmatched junction bases numbered 8, after V lost 5 bases and J lost 1 base. CDR3 sequence reads: CASRVTGEDSGANVLTF. In DNA, the CDR3 is TGTGCCAGCAGGGTGACAGGGGAAGATTCTGGGGCCAACGTCCTGACTTTC.

This chain connects TRBV7-2 to TRBJ1-3; 7 bases fit TRBD1. The germline V gene has CDR1 SGHTA and CDR2 FQGNSA. The CDR3 covers 17 residues. With V trimmed by 4 bases and J by 0 bases, 9 bases remained unmatched. For the CDR3, the DNA is TGTGCCAGCAGCTCGACAGGGTCTCCGATCTCTGGAAACACCATATATTTT. Protein: CASSSTGSPISGNTIYF. Using reference TRBV7-2 and TRBJ1-3 for the parts outside the CDR3, the full variable domain is GAGVSQSPSNKVTEKGKDVELRCDPISGHTALYWYRQSLGQGLEFLIYFQGNSAPDKSGLPSDRFSAERTGGSVSTLTIQRTQQEDSAVYLCASSSTGSPISGNTIYFGEGSWLTVV.

V gene TRBV5-1 combines with J gene TRBJ1-4; 7 positions match TRBD1. CDR1 SGHRS and CDR2 YFSETQ come from the germline V gene. This CDR3 has 15 residues. The ends lost 4 bases at V and 5 bases at J; junction bases unmatched: 8. The CDR3 region is CASSPLTGNNEKLFF. The CDR3, as DNA: TGCGCCAGCAGCCCGCTGACAGGGAACAATGAAAAACTGTTTTTT.

This sequence joins TRBV5-4 and TRBJ2-1; D perhaps matches TRBD1 (6 bases). Germline V gives CDR1 SGHNT, CDR2 YYREEE (reference sequence). CDR3 size: 16 residues. V was shortened by 2 bases and J by 2 bases, with 14 bases between the two germline ends. Written as DNA, the CDR3 is TGTGCCAGCAGCTTCAAGTGGGGGCGAGCCTACAATGAGCAGTTCTTC. It translates to CASSFKWGRAYNEQFF.

This rearrangement joins TRBV7-9 to TRBJ2-6; 7 nucleotides match TRBD1. The germline V gene has CDR1 SEHNR and CDR2 FQNEAQ (reference sequence). The CDR3 contains 19 residues. The trim removed 4 bases at V and 0 bases at J, leaving 12 bases unmatched. CDR3 nucleotide sequence: TGTGCCAGCAGCTCTTACCGGGACAGCAAAAGCTCTGGGGCCAACGTCCTGACTTTC. This encodes CASSSYRDSKSSGANVLTF.

CDR3 region: CATSSVPTSLLTDTQYF. CDR3 nucleotides: TGTGCCACCAGCAGCGTCCCCACTAGTCTCCTCACAGATACGCAGTATTTT. V usage is TRBV15 and J usage is TRBJ2-3; possible D gene TRBD2, 5 bases. CDR1 is LNHNV, CDR2 YYDKDF, per germline (reference sequence). V gave up 3 bases and J gave up 2 bases, with 18 bases separating them. The CDR3 consists of 17 residues.

The chain recombines TRBV19 with TRBJ1-1; TRBD1 agrees at 11 bases. CDR3 length equals 14 residues. Germline lookup yields CDR1 LNHDA and CDR2 SQIVND (reference sequence). V gave up 9 bases and J gave up 4 bases; unmatched junction bases: 7. The CDR3 protein is CASRDRGLGTEAFF. CDR3 sequence (DNA): TGTGCCAGCAGGGACAGGGGGTTAGGCACTGAAGCTTTCTTT.

This clone was counted only a few times. The V and J genes are TRBV5-4 and TRBJ2-2; 9 bases match TRBD1. Germline CDR1 is SGHNT and CDR2 is YYREEE (reference sequence). CDR3 length equals 16 residues. After removal of 3 bases from V and 7 bases from J, the junction contained 10 bases not matched to a gene. This CDR3 reads CASSSGTGRISGELFF. The CDR3, as DNA: TGTGCCAGCAGCTCCGGGACAGGGCGTATTAGCGGGGAGCTGTTTTTT.

The rearrangement uses TRBV23-1 and TRBJ1-1; TRBD1 might be the D (6 bases). TRBV23-1 belongs to the ORF category, with a function that is uncertain. V was shortened by 3 bases and J by 9 bases, with 11 bases between the two germline ends. The CDR3 consists of 12 residues. The CDR3 coding sequence is TGCGCCAGCAGTCACCCCGGGACAAAAGCTTTCTTT. It encodes CASSHPGTKAFF.

This chain connects TRBV6-5 to TRBJ2-7; the match to TRBD2 covers 9 bases. Losses at the gene ends were 0 bases for V and 3 bases for J; bases not matched to a gene: 3. This CDR3 contains 15 residues. CDR1 is MNHEY and CDR2 is SVGAGI in the germline V gene. The CDR3 is CASSYSTSGYYEQYF. CDR3 sequence (DNA): TGTGCCAGCAGTTACTCGACTAGCGGATACTACGAGCAGTACTTC.

The chain uses TRBV11-2 and TRBJ2-7; weak D call: TRBD1 (6 bases). There are 14 residues in the CDR3. Trimming took off 2 bases at V and 3 bases at J, with 11 bases between the two ends. The germline gives CDR1 SGHAT, CDR2 FQNNGV. The CDR3 protein is CASSLNQGNYEQYF. DNA for the CDR3: TGTGCCAGCAGCTTAAACCAGGGGAACTACGAGCAGTACTTC.